This TCR beta chain was found in a study of blood T cell repertoires in COVID-19. Original handling: Estimation of nucleated cell counts relied on the amplification of reference gene primers. Assay used: immunoSEQ multiplex PCR; TCRdb lists only in-frame clones, some missing. V, J and clone size derive from that table, while D and trimming were established from the DNA sequence. The sample shows about 200,000 clones, 80% to 90% of them seen only once. CDR1 is LNHDA and CDR2 is SQIVND in the germline V gene (reference sequence). CDR3 length: 13 amino acids. V lost 10 bases, J lost 6 bases, and 5 bases stayed unmatched.

This sequence was found in a woman aged 50 to 60 with acute or convalescent COVID-19. The chain couples TRBV19 to TRBJ1-6; 8 bases align to TRBD1. The sequenced sample was peripheral blood. The DNA for the CDR3 is TGTGCCACCGCGACAGGGGTTAATTCACCCCTCCACTTT. It encodes CATATGVNSPLHF.